Listed below are T cell receptor beta chains from one sample, sequenced in a study of response to subunit inactivated influenza vaccine. TCRdb reprocessed the RT-PCR reads via MiXCR and lists one record per CDR3 protein. The table lists 500,000 to 700,000 distinct CDR3 sequences, around 25% of them singletons. This sample was shared with a second study, whose subject was T cells expressing NK-cell markers.

Sequenced here: CD4+ T cells sorted from PBMCs, sampled 12 days after vaccination. The source of these receptors is a man aged 45-60 years who received an inactivated influenza vaccine. Both conserved end residues are part of each CDR3. D genes are given only for firm matches. Clone size is stated in some rows and not others, as once, few, many or a class when expanded.

size	V	J	D	CDR3	DNA
few	TRBV24-1	TRBJ1-5	.	CATSDFNQPQHF	TGTGCCACCAGTGATTTTAATCAGCCCCAGCATTTT
few	TRBV12-3/TRBV12-4	TRBJ1-6	.	CASRGLGIASGDNSPLHF	TGTGCCAGCAGGGGACTCGGTATAGCGAGTGGGGATAATTCACCCCTCCACTTT
.	TRBV7-7	TRBJ2-2	.	CASSPKGDTGELFF	TGTGCCAGCAGCCCAAAGGGGGACACCGGGGAGCTGTTTTTT
few	TRBV29-1	TRBJ2-7	.	CSVAGAGYEQYF	TGCAGCGTTGCCGGAGCCGGGTACGAGCAGTACTTC
many	TRBV20-1	TRBJ2-3	TRBD2	CSARRTSGAPDTQYF	TGCAGTGCTAGAAGGACTAGCGGGGCCCCCGATACGCAGTATTTT
many	TRBV7-8	TRBJ1-1	.	CASSLEEQMNTEAFF	TGTGCCAGCAGCTTAGAGGAACAGATGAACACTGAAGCTTTCTTT
many	TRBV9	TRBJ2-6	TRBD2	CASSVARGLAGFSGANVLTF	TGTGCCAGCAGCGTAGCAAGGGGACTAGCGGGTTTCTCTGGGGCCAACGTCCTGACTTTC
few	TRBV7-2	TRBJ2-5	.	CASSFALGVETQYF	TGTGCCAGCAGCTTCGCGCTAGGTGTGGAGACCCAGTACTTC
.	TRBV15	TRBJ1-3	.	CATSRDRQTIGNTIYF	TGTGCCACCAGCAGAGATCGCCAGACTATTGGAAACACCATATATTTT
few	TRBV7-2	TRBJ2-3	.	CASSDGLGTDTQYF	TGTGCCAGCAGCGACGGGCTAGGGACAGATACGCAGTATTTT
few	TRBV3-1	TRBJ2-3	TRBD2	CASSQDLLAGVTDTQYF	TGTGCCAGCAGCCAAGATCTGCTAGCGGGGGTCACAGATACGCAGTATTTT
few	TRBV12-3/TRBV12-4	TRBJ2-7	.	CASSLGGQQLTFSYEQYF	TGTGCCAGCAGTTTGGGGGGCCAGCAACTAACGTTCTCCTACGAGCAGTACTTC
few	TRBV5-1	TRBJ2-7	.	CASSLARGRASYEQYF	TGCGCCAGCAGCTTGGCCCGTGGTAGGGCATCCTACGAGCAGTACTTC
few	TRBV7-3	TRBJ2-1	.	CASSPGRGRYNEQFF	TGTGCCAGCAGCCCCGGGCGAGGGAGATACAATGAGCAGTTCTTC
.	TRBV6-1	TRBJ1-6	.	CASSDRLGNSPLHF	TGTGCCAGCAGTGACAGGTTGGGTAATTCACCCCTCCACTTT
.	TRBV27	TRBJ2-1	.	CATSYGESSYNEQFF	TGTGCCACGTCGTATGGAGAAAGCTCCTACAATGAGCAGTTCTTC
few	TRBV29-1	TRBJ2-7	TRBD2	CSVVWNGRRDEQYF	TGCAGCGTTGTATGGAACGGGAGGCGCGACGAGCAGTACTTC
many	TRBV7-2	TRBJ2-5	.	CASSSGPQETQYF	TGTGCCAGCAGCTCGGGACCGCAAGAGACCCAGTACTTC
once	TRBV9	TRBJ2-7	TRBD2	CASRRGREGFQQYF	TGTGCCAGCAGAAGGGGGCGGGAGGGGTTCCAGCAGTACTTC
.	TRBV30	TRBJ2-2	TRBD2	CAWSGGGRELFF	TGTGCCTGGAGTGGGGGGGGAAGGGAGCTGTTTTTT
few	TRBV12-3/TRBV12-4	TRBJ2-5	.	CASSNRVRETQYF	TGTGCCAGCAGCAACAGGGTTAGAGAGACCCAGTACTTC
few	TRBV4-1	TRBJ2-5	TRBD2	CASSQDRPGLQETQYF	TGCGCCAGCAGCCAAGACCGACCGGGACTACAAGAGACCCAGTACTTC
few	TRBV6-1	TRBJ1-4	.	CASSEAAGATNEKLFF	TGTGCCAGCAGTGAAGCAGCAGGGGCGACGAATGAAAAACTGTTTTTT
.	TRBV27	TRBJ1-2	.	CASSLQGGNTYGYTF	TGTGCCAGCAGTTTACAAGGAGGGAATACGTATGGCTACACCTTC
many	TRBV20-1	TRBJ1-4	.	CSALTGINEKLFF	TGCAGTGCCTTGACAGGAATTAATGAAAAACTGTTTTTT
few	TRBV10-3	TRBJ1-2	.	CAISEGGGYTF	TGTGCCATCAGTGAGGGTGGTGGCTACACCTTC
few	TRBV19	TRBJ2-2	.	CASRKEGDGELFF	TGTGCCAGTAGGAAGGAGGGTGACGGGGAGCTGTTTTTT